These 4 T cell receptor beta chains were all obtained from the same sample, sequenced in a study of blood T cell repertoires in COVID-19. The protocol was immunoSEQ multiplex PCR, while the TCRdb copy is restricted to in-frame clones and leaves out a portion. The table includes roughly 120,000 clones, roughly 85% detected once. The sequencing input was peripheral blood. Receptors originate from a woman older than 75 with active or convalescent COVID-19.

This sequence joins TRBV4-2 and TRBJ1-3, with D possibly being TRBD1 (6 bases). Germline V gene lookup returns CDR1 LGHNA and CDR2 YNFKEQ. There are 18 residues in the CDR3. Trimming removed 2 bases at V and 1 base at J, with 18 bases between. The CDR3 DNA is TGTGCCAGCAGCCAATCAGGCTGGGGGGGCGCTTCTGGAAACACCATATATTTT. Translated, it gives CASSQSGWGGASGNTIYF.

The chain is built from TRBV6-5 and TRBJ2-7, with 9 bases fitting TRBD1. V gave up 6 bases and J gave up 3 bases; unmatched junction bases: 6. Germline CDR1 is MNHEY and CDR2 is SVGAGI. The CDR3 consists of 14 residues. The CDR3 DNA follows: TGTGCCAGCAGGCGGACAGGGGAGATCTACGAGCAGTACTTC. Amino acids: CASRRTGEIYEQYF.

The chain couples TRBV4-2 to TRBJ1-2; weak D call: TRBD1 (5 bases). The CDR3 runs 14 residues. Trimming stripped 6 bases from V and 3 bases from J, with 14 bases between. Looked up from germline, CDR1 is LGHNA and CDR2 is YNFKEQ. CDR3 loop: CASSRRVSDYGYTF. As DNA, the CDR3 is TGTGCCAGCAGTCGCAGGGTTTCGGACTATGGCTACACCTTC.

V and J are TRBV18 and TRBJ2-7; 11 nucleotides align to TRBD2. CDR1 is KGHSH, CDR2 LQKENI, per germline. V shed 4 bases and J 5 bases; nucleotides not matched to a gene: 4. The CDR3 has 14 amino acids. DNA of the CDR3: TGTGCCAGCTCACAACTAGCGGGAGCAGACGAGCAGTACTTC. Residues: CASSQLAGADEQYF.